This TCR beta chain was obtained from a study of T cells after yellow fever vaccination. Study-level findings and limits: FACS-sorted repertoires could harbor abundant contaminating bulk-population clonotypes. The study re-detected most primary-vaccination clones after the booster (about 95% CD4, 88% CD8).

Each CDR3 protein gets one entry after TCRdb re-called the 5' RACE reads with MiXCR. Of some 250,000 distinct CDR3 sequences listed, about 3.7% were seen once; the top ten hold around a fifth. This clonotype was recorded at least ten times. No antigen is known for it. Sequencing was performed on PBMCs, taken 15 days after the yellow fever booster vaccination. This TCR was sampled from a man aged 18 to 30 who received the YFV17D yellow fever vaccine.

In DNA form, the CDR3 reads TGTGCCTCCAGACTAGCGGGGTACAATGAGCAGTTCTTC. Translation gives CASRLAGYNEQFF. This chain connects TRBV6-2 or TRBV6-3 to TRBJ2-1, with 11 bases identical to TRBD2. Trimming removed 11 bases from V and 4 bases from J; junction bases left unmatched: 4. Germline assignment: CDR1 MNHEY and CDR2 SVGEGT. There are 13 residues in the CDR3.